These 29 T cell receptor beta chains were all obtained from the same sample, sequenced in a study of tumor-infiltrating lymphocytes in primary liver carcinoma. Total RNA (around 500 ng) served as template for TCR beta cDNA synthesis primed by a constant-region primer. The TCR beta library was amplified through three nested multiplex PCR rounds in a modified ARM-PCR procedure. Both of the initial two PCR rounds ran for nine to ten cycles and employed TRBV1-TRBV30 forward primers alongside a C-beta reverse primer. MiXCR, applied by TCRdb to the multiplex PCR reads, yields one record per CDR3 protein. The sample carries just under 95,000 distinct CDR3 sequences, about 70% recorded once. The tissue used was unsorted bulk material of roughly 17-31 mg. RNA and DNA were co-extracted from it with the AllPrep DNA/RNA mini kit. Sequenced material: tumor-adjacent normal liver tissue. Receptor source: a middle-aged man with primary liver carcinoma and hepatitis B virus infection.

About this clonotype itself: At one boundary the junction diverges from the germline segment, which might be a read error. The gene calls are TRBV11-2 and TRBJ2-6, with D possibly matching TRBD1 (5 bases). Germline lookup yields CDR1 SGHAT and CDR2 FQNNGV. The CDR3 spans 12 residues. In DNA, the CDR3 is TGTGCCAGCGGGATTGGGGCCAACGTCCTAACTTTC. This encodes CASGIGANVLTF.

This clonotype was seen a few times. The chain has TRBV4-1 and TRBJ1-2; no firm D call. CDR1 is MGHRA, CDR2 YSYEKL, per germline. The CDR3 runs to 13 residues. V lost 4 bases and J 5 bases, leaving 11 bases between the germline ends. CDR3 coding DNA: TGCGCCAGCAGCCTAGTGAGGACGTATGGCTACACCTTC. This encodes CASSLVRTYGYTF.

Regarding this clonotype: A read error may account for a junction end that differs from germline. V and J are TRBV6-2 or TRBV6-3 and TRBJ2-7; 7 nucleotides match TRBD1. This CDR3 comprises 14 residues. In germline, CDR1 is MNHEY, CDR2 SVGEGT. CDR3 bases: TGTGCCAGCAGCCCGGGACAGAGCTCCTACGAGCAGTACTTT. Translation gives CASSPGQSSYEQYF.

Comment on this clonotype: One end of the junction is discordant with germline, which a read error may explain. The rearrangement links TRBV11-2 to TRBJ1-2; unclear D gene. This CDR3 is built from 14 residues. From germline, CDR1 is SGHAT and CDR2 FQNNGV. The chain's CDR3 is CACSITGPLNGYTF. The CDR3 region has the DNA TGCGCCTGCAGCATCACTGGTCCGTTAAATGGCTACACCTTC.

The genes are TRBV7-2 and TRBJ1-5; the match to TRBD1 covers 7 bases. V was pared by 4 bases and J by 7 bases, with 10 bases of the junction left unmatched. The CDR3 length is 15 residues. Germline V gene data show CDR1 as SGHTA and CDR2 as FQGNSA. The CDR3 bases are TGTGCCAGCAGCTCCGACAGGGCCGGGAGCCAGCCCCAGCATTTT. It encodes CASSSDRAGSQPQHF.

This clonotype was found once. This sequence may be a read error, since a much larger clone differs from it by one base. This chain uses TRBV7-8 with TRBJ1-1, with D possibly TRBD1 on 5 matching bases. This CDR3 contains 13 residues. The V end was cut by 6 bases, the J end by 5 bases, with 13 bases between. Germline V gene lookup returns CDR1 SGHVS and CDR2 FQNEAQ. Here the CDR3 DNA reads TGTGCCAGCAGGACATGGGGCGAAACTGAAGCTTTCTTT. Amino acid sequence: CASRTWGETEAFF.

J is TRBJ2-7 and V is TRBV19; 9 positions match TRBD1. Trimming removed 5 bases from V and 2 bases from J; junction bases left unmatched: 4. Per the germline V gene, CDR1 is LNHDA and CDR2 is SQIVND (reference sequence). This CDR3 comprises 14 residues. CDR3 DNA: TGTGCCAGTAGTGGGGACAGGGTACCCTACGAGCAGTACTTC. This sequence encodes CASSGDRVPYEQYF.

This chain links TRBV11-2 with TRBJ2-7; 7 bases are shared with TRBD1. V lost 2 bases and J lost 6; bases outside the gene matches: 16. The CDR3 is 17 residues long. CDR1 and CDR2 from the germline V gene are SGHAT and FQNNGV. For the CDR3, the DNA is TGTGCCAGCAGCTTAATTCTAGTTCAGGGGGTATGGGGCGAGCAGTACTTC. This gives the protein CASSLILVQGVWGEQYF.

Note on this clonotype: Here the CDR3 omits its conserved ending phenylalanine or tryptophan, so a read error is the likely source. This chain links TRBV12-3 or TRBV12-4 with TRBJ1-1, with 7 bases identical to TRBD1. CDR3 size: 13 residues. J was trimmed by 5 bases and V by 5 bases; bases with no gene match: 5. CDR3 sequence (DNA): TGTGCCAGCAGTGTGACAGGGTTGACTGAAGCTTTCCCT. It encodes CASSVTGLTEAFP.

A remark on this clonotype: This may be a read error, as it is one base from a much larger clone. The chain has TRBV29-1 and TRBJ1-2; TRBD1 is a possible D gene (5 bases). This CDR3 spans 12 amino acids. Germline-derived CDR1 and CDR2 are SQVTM and ANQGSEA. The CDR3: CSVEDIFEGYIF. CDR3 DNA: TGCAGCGTTGAGGACATCTTCGAGGGCTACATCTTC.

A word on this clonotype: The junction departs from the called germline gene at one end, perhaps through a read error. This chain uses TRBV6-1 with TRBJ2-3; D is unresolved. The CDR3 contains 15 residues. Germline CDR1 reads MNHNS; CDR2 reads SASEGT. CDR3: CANSDRQEATDTQYF. The CDR3 DNA is TGTGCCAACAGTGACCGTCAGGAAGCCACAGATACGCAGTATTTT.

A note on this clonotype: A much more abundant neighbour one base away suggests this may be a read error. The rearrangement uses TRBV10-3 and TRBJ1-2; a weak D match, TRBD1 (6 bases). The CDR3 sequence is 15 residues long. Germline lookup yields CDR1 ENHRY and CDR2 SYGVKD. As DNA, the CDR3 is TGTGCCATCGGTGACGCCAGGGGCAAGTCCGGTGGCTACACCTTC. Protein: CAIGDARGKSGGYTF.

A remark on this clonotype: An end of the junction differs from the germline gene, which may be a read error. The chain combines TRBV7-8 with TRBJ2-7, with D tentatively TRBD1 or TRBD2 (5 bases each). Germline CDR1 is SGHVS and CDR2 is FQNEAQ. The CDR3 runs to 12 residues. The DNA for the CDR3 is TGTGACAGCAGCTTAGTCCGGGGCGAGCAGCACTTC. Encoded protein: CDSSLVRGEQHF.

A remark on this clonotype: At one end, the junction sequence differs from germline, possibly due to a read error. The chain carries TRBV11-2 and TRBJ2-2; D is perhaps TRBD2 (6 bases). Germline V gives CDR1 SGHAT, CDR2 FQNNGV. This CDR3 has 14 residues. The CDR3: CASSLGMNTGEVFF. In DNA, the CDR3 is TGTGCTAGCAGCTTAGGGATGAACACCGGGGAGGTGTTTTTT.

The chain has TRBV12-3 or TRBV12-4 and TRBJ2-1; D gene ambiguous. V lost 7 bases and J 13 bases, leaving 20 bases between the germline ends. CDR3 length equals 13 residues. The CDR3, as DNA: TGTGCCAGCACCTTAGAGGATGCGAGTGAACAGTTCTTC. Translating gives CASTLEDASEQFF.

The chain links TRBV25-1 to TRBJ1-2; D ambiguous. V was clipped by 2 bases and J by 7 bases, with 8 bases between them. Germline lookup yields CDR1 MGHDK and CDR2 SYGVNS. CDR3 size: 12 residues. The CDR3 DNA reads as TGTGCCAGCAGTGAAGAGAGGAGTGGCTACACCTTC. Encoded protein: CASSEERSGYTF.

This clonotype was seen a handful of times. A much larger clone lies one base from this, so it may be a read error. This chain uses TRBV10-3 with TRBJ1-1; D remains unclear. The V end lost 6 bases, the J end lost 3 bases, and 8 bases lay between the germline ends. The germline V gene encodes CDR1 ENHRY and CDR2 SYGVKD. CDR3 length equals 12 residues. This CDR3 reads CAIRICDTEAFF. As DNA, the CDR3 is TGTGCCATCAGGATATGCGACACTGAAGCTTTCTTT.

Worth noting for this clonotype: The CDR3 does not close with the conserved phenylalanine or tryptophan, likely indicating a read error. The chain employs TRBV12-3 or TRBV12-4 and TRBJ2-2; 10 nucleotides agree with TRBD1. V shed 4 bases, J shed 4 bases, and the junction held 6 bases outside the gene matches. There are 16 residues in the CDR3. CDR3: CASSSRGDRGTGELFL. Written as DNA, the CDR3 is TGTGCCAGCAGTTCGCGCGGGGACAGGGGCACCGGGGAGCTGTTTCTT.

A word on this clonotype: The CDR3 does not close with the conserved phenylalanine or tryptophan, likely indicating a read error. This chain uses TRBV29-1 with TRBJ1-2; TRBD1 might be the D (5 bases). V shed 8 bases and J shed 4 bases, with 11 bases lying between them. This CDR3 has 11 residues. Germline assignment: CDR1 SQVTM and CDR2 ANQGSEA. The CDR3 DNA sequence: TGCAGCTTTGGGACTACCTATGGCTACACCATC. Residues: CSFGTTYGYTI.

V is TRBV11-2 and J is TRBJ2-1; D might be TRBD2 (5 bases). The CDR3 covers 15 residues. Germline values: CDR1 SGHAT, CDR2 FQNNGV. V dropped 4 bases and J dropped 10 bases, with 20 bases sitting between them. CDR3 protein: CASSSRLVGVEEQFF. The CDR3 region has the DNA TGTGCCAGCAGCTCGCGACTTGTGGGAGTGGAAGAGCAGTTCTTC.

Turning to this clonotype: Sequence at one end of the junction differs from germline and may be a read error. The chain employs TRBV7-8 and TRBJ2-1; 14 bases align to TRBD2. This CDR3 is built from 17 residues. Looked up from germline, CDR1 is SGHVS and CDR2 is FQNEAQ. The CDR3 loop reads CATSWTSGRTDYNEPFF. In DNA form, the CDR3 reads TGTGCCACCAGCTGGACTAGCGGGAGGACCGACTACAATGAGCCGTTCTTC.

This clonotype was seen many times. The gene calls are TRBV12-3 or TRBV12-4 and TRBJ2-7; TRBD2 matches at 12 bases. The CDR3 contains 14 residues. The V gene end was trimmed by 8 bases and the J gene end by 5 bases; junction bases not matched to a gene: 7. The CDR3 spells CASQTSGSLNEQYF. For the CDR3, the DNA is TGTGCCAGCCAGACTAGCGGGAGTCTCAACGAGCAGTACTTC.

This chain joins TRBV12-3 or TRBV12-4 and TRBJ1-1, with TRBD1 as a possible D gene (6 bases). The V and J ends lost 7 bases and 2 bases respectively, with 17 bases between them. This CDR3 contains 15 residues. CDR3 in DNA: TGTGCCAGCACTTTTAGGGGGGGGGAAAACACTGAAGCTTTCTTT. Protein: CASTFRGGENTEAFF.

The chain is built from TRBV4-1 and TRBJ2-5, with D unresolved. Germline V gene sequence: CDR1 MGHRA, CDR2 YSYEKL. V lost 6 bases and J 4 bases, leaving 18 bases between the germline ends. The CDR3 totals 15 residues. CDR3 sequence: CASSQSAGQRETQYF. The CDR3 DNA reads as TGCGCCAGCAGTCAATCGGCAGGCCAGAGAGAGACCCAGTACTTC.

A word on this clonotype: No conserved phenylalanine or tryptophan is present at the end of the CDR3, so a read error is the likely explanation. The V gene is TRBV29-1, the J gene TRBJ2-1; D is tentatively TRBD1 or TRBD2 (5 bases each). Trimming removed 7 bases at V and 9 bases at J, with 19 bases between. Germline V lookup: CDR1 SQVTM, CDR2 ANQGSEA. The CDR3 sequence is 13 residues long. CDR3 bases: TGCAGCGATCTCCGGGGCTACGCGAGTGAGCAGTTCTAC. The encoded protein is CSDLRGYASEQFY.

As regards this clonotype: The junction and the germline gene differ at one end; a read error may be behind it. The CDR3 here is CVSSLRDTRETQYF. As DNA, the CDR3 is TGTGTCAGCAGCTTAAGGGACACGCGAGAAACCCAGTACTTC. The chain couples TRBV11-2 to TRBJ2-5, with D possibly TRBD1 on 6 matching bases. CDR3 size: 14 residues. Germline V CDR1 and CDR2: SGHAT, FQNNGV.

Notes on this clonotype: Sequence at one end of the junction differs from germline and may be a read error. V is TRBV12-3 or TRBV12-4 and J is TRBJ2-7; 7 bases align to TRBD2. The CDR3 is 15 amino acids. This CDR3 is CVSSLSGTVPHEQYF. The DNA for the CDR3 is TGTGTCAGCAGTTTAAGCGGGACTGTCCCCCACGAGCAGTACTTC.

Details on this clonotype: Since no conserved phenylalanine or tryptophan closes the CDR3, a read error is the likely cause. Written as DNA, the CDR3 is TGTGCCAGCAATGAAAGACAGGGGGCTGCTGGCTACACCCTC. This codes for CASNERQGAAGYTL. This sequence joins TRBV6-1 and TRBJ1-2; 10 bases map to TRBD1. Germline V gene lookup returns CDR1 MNHNS and CDR2 SASEGT. The CDR3 has 14 residues.

CDR3 in DNA: TGTGCCTGGCTCGGGACAGGGGCCCATTACGACGAGCAGTACTTC. This sequence encodes CAWLGTGAHYDEQYF. The gene calls are TRBV30 and TRBJ2-7; 10 positions agree with TRBD1. The CDR3 contains 15 residues. The germline V gene has CDR1 GTSNPN and CDR2 SVGIG (reference sequence). The V gene end was trimmed by 5 bases and the J gene end by 5 bases; junction bases not matched to a gene: 12.